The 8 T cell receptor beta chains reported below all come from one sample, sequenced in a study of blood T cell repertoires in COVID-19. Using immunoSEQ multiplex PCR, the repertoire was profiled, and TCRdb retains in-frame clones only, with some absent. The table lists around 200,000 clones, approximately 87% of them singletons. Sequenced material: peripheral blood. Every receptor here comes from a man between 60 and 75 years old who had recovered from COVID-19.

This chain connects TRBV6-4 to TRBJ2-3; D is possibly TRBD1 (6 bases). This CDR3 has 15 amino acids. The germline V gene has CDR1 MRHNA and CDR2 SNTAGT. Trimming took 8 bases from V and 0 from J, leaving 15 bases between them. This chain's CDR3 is CASSRQAISTDTQYF. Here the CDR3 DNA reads TGTGCCAGCTCTCGACAGGCGATTAGCACAGATACGCAGTATTTT.

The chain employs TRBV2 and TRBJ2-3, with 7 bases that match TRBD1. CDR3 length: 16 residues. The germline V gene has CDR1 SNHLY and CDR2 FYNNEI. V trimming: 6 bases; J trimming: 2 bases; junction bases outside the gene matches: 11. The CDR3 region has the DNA TGTGCCAGCAGCTTAAACGACAGGGCGCTCACAGATACGCAGTATTTT. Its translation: CASSLNDRALTDTQYF.

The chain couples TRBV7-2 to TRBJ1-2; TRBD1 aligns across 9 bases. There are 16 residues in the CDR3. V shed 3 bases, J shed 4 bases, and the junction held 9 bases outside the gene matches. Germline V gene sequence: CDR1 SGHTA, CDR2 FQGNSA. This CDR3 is CASSLGTGRRGYGYTF. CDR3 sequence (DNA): TGTGCCAGCAGCTTGGGGACAGGGCGCCGCGGCTATGGCTACACCTTC.

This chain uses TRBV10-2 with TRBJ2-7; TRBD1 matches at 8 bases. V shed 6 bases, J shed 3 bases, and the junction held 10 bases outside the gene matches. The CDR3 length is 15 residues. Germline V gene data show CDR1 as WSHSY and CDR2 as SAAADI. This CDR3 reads CASRADRASYYEQYF. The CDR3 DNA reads TGCGCCAGCAGGGCGGACAGGGCTTCGTACTACGAGCAGTACTTC.

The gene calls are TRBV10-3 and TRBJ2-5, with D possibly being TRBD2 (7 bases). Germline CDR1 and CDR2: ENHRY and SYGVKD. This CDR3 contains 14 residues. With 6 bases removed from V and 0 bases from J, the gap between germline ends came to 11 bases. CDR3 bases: TGTGCCATCAGAGGGGGGGGCAACCAAGAGACCCAGTACTTC. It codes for CAIRGGGNQETQYF.

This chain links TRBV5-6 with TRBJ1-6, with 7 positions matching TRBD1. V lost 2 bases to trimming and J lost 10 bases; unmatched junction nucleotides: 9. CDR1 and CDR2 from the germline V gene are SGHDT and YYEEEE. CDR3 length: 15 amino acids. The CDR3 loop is CASSFYQQGWSPLHF. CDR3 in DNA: TGTGCCAGCAGCTTTTACCAACAGGGGTGGTCACCCCTCCACTTT.

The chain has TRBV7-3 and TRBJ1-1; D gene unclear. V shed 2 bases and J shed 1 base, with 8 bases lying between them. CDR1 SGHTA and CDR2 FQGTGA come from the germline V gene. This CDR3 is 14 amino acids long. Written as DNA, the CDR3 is TGTGCCAGCAGCTTAGGGCGGGCGAACACTGAAGCTTTCTTT. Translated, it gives CASSLGRANTEAFF.

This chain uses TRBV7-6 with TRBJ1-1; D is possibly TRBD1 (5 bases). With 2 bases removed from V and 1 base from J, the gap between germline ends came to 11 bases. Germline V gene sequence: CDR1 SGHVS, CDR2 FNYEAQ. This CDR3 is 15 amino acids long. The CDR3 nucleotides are TGTGCCAGCAGCTTACCCGGAGGGGAGAACACTGAAGCTTTCTTT. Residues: CASSLPGGENTEAFF.